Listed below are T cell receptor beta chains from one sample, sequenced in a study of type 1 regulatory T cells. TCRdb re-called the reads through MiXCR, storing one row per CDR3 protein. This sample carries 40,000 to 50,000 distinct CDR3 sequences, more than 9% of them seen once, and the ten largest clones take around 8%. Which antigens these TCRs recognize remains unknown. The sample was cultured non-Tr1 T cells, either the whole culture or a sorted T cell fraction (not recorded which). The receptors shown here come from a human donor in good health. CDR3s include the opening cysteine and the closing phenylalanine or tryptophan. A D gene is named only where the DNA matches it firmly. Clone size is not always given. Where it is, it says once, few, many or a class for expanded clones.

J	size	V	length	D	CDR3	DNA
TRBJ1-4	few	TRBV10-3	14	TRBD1	CATGQGPTNEKLFF	TGTGCCACGGGACAGGGACCAACTAATGAAAAACTGTTTTTT
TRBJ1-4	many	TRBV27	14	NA	CASRLTGFNEKLFF	TGTGCCAGCAGGTTAACAGGGTTTAATGAAAAACTGTTTTTT
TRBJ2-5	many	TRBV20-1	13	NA	CSARAAGKETQYF	TGCAGTGCTAGAGCGGCAGGAAAAGAGACCCAGTACTTC
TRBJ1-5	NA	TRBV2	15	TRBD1	CASSPRTGWNQPQHF	TGTGCCAGCAGCCCTCGGACAGGGTGGAATCAGCCCCAGCATTTT
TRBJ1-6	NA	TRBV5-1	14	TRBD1	CASSSGTANSPLHF	TGCGCCAGCAGCTCTGGGACAGCGAATTCACCCCTCCACTTT
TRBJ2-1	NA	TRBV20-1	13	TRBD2	CSAELAGVGEQFF	TGCAGTGCCGAACTAGCGGGAGTTGGTGAGCAGTTCTTC
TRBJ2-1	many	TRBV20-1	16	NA	CSARPQRRSSYNEQFF	TGCAGTGCTAGACCTCAGCGCCGCAGCTCCTACAATGAGCAGTTCTTC
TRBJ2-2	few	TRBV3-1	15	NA	CASSQAVMVTGELFF	TGTGCCAGCAGCCAAGCGGTGATGGTAACCGGGGAGCTGTTTTTT
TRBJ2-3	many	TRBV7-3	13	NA	CASSSPTTDTQYF	TGTGCCAGCAGCTCCCCTACGACAGATACGCAGTATTTT
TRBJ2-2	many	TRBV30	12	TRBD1	CAWSRGTGELFF	TGTGCCTGGAGCAGGGGGACCGGGGAGCTGTTTTTT
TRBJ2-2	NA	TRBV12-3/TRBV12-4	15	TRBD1	CASGQDKTNTGELFF	TGTGCCAGCGGACAGGACAAAACGAACACCGGGGAGCTGTTTTTT
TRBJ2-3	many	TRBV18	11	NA	CASSPYDTQYF	TGTGCCAGCTCACCTTACGATACGCAGTATTTT
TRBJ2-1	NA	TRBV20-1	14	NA	CSAGSMSSYNEQFF	TGCAGTGCCGGCAGTATGAGCTCCTACAATGAGCAGTTCTTC
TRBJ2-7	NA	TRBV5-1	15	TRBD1	CASSPMTGATYEQYF	TGCGCCAGCAGCCCGATGACAGGGGCAACCTACGAGCAGTACTTC
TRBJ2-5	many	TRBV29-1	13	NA	CSVIPQGRETQYF	TGCAGCGTCATCCCTCAGGGGAGAGAGACCCAGTACTTC
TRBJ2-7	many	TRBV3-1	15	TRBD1	CASSQPGQGVYEQYF	TGTGCCAGCAGCCAACCGGGACAGGGGGTCTACGAGCAGTACTTC
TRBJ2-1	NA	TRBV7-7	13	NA	CASSLAERDEQFF	TGTGCTAGCAGCTTAGCCGAGAGGGATGAGCAGTTCTTC
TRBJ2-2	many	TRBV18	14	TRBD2	CASSPAAGARELFF	TGTGCCAGCTCACCTGCAGCGGGAGCCCGGGAGCTGTTTTTT
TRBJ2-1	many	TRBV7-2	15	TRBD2	CASSSFFAGGNEQFF	TGTGCCAGCAGCTCCTTCTTCGCGGGAGGGAATGAGCAGTTCTTC
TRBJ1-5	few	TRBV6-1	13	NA	CASSEYLGQPQHF	TGTGCCAGCAGTGAATATCTGGGTCAGCCCCAGCATTTT
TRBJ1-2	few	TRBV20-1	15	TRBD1	CSARPRQGAYYGYTF	TGCAGTGCTAGACCTAGACAGGGGGCTTACTATGGCTACACCTTC
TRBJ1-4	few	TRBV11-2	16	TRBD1	CASSIRPGQNNEKLFF	TGTGCCAGCAGCATCCGACCGGGACAGAATAATGAAAAACTGTTTTTT
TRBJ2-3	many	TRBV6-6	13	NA	CASSSGTPDTQYF	TGTGCCAGTTCTTCCGGGACCCCAGATACGCAGTATTTT
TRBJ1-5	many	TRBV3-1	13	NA	CASSQDSRAAQHF	TGTGCCAGCAGCCAAGACTCCCGAGCGGCCCAGCATTTT
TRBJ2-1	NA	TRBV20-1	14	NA	CSARGRGPYNEQFF	TGCAGTGCGAGGGGCCGGGGCCCTTACAATGAGCAGTTCTTC
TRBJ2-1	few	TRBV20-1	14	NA	CSARALVSVNEQFF	TGCAGTGCTAGAGCCCTTGTGTCTGTCAATGAGCAGTTCTTC
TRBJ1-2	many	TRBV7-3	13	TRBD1	CASSLTQGNGYTF	TGTGCCAGCAGCTTAACACAGGGGAATGGCTACACCTTC
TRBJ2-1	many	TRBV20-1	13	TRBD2	CSLGGRAANEQFF	TGCAGTCTAGGCGGGAGGGCCGCCAATGAGCAGTTCTTC
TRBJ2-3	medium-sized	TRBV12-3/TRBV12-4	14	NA	CASSPDRSTDTQYF	TGTGCCAGCAGTCCCGACAGAAGCACAGATACGCAGTATTTT
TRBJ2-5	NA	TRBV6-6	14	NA	CASRVQGRQETQYF	TGTGCCAGCAGGGTCCAGGGGAGGCAAGAGACCCAGTACTTC
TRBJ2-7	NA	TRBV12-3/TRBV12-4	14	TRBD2	CASSTAGGSSEQYF	TGTGCCAGCAGTACCGCGGGAGGGTCCTCCGAGCAGTACTTC